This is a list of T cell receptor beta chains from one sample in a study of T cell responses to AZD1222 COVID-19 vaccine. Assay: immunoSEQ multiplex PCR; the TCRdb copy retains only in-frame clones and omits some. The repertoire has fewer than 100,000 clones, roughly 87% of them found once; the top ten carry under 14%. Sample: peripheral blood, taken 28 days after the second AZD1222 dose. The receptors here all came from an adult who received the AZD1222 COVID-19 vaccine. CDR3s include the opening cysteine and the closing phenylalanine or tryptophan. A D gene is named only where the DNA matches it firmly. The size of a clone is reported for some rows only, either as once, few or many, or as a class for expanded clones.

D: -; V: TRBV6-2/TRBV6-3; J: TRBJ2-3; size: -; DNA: TGTGCCAGCAGTTACTACCGGGGGATTTCAGATACGCAGTATTTT; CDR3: CASSYYRGISDTQYF
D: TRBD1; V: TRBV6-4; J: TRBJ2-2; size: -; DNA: TGTGCCAGCACATCGGGACAGGGAGACACCGGGGAGCTGTTTTTT; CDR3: CASTSGQGDTGELFF
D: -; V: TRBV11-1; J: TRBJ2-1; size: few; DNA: TGTGCCAGCACCAACGGACAGAGGCCTAGAAATGAGCAGTTCTTC; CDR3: CASTNGQRPRNEQFF
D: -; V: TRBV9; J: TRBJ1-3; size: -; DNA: TGTGCCAGCAGCGATGACCCCTCGAGCCGTAGGGGCAGGAACACCATATATTTT; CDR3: CASSDDPSSRRGRNTIYF
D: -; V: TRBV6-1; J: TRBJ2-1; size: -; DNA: TGTGCCAGCAGTGAATTTGCCCAGGGACCCTACAATGAGCAGTTCTTC; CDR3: CASSEFAQGPYNEQFF
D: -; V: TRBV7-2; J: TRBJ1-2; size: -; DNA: TGTGCCAGCAGCTTACGACACTCCGCGGATGGCTACACCTTC; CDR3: CASSLRHSADGYTF
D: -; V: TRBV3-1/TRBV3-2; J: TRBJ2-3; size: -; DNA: TGTGCCAGCAGCCGCTCCCTCTGGACAGATACGCAGTATTTT; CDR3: CASSRSLWTDTQYF
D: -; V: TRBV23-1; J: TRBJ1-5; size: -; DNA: TGCGCCAGCAGTCAATCTTATCAGCCCCAGCATTTT; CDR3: CASSQSYQPQHF
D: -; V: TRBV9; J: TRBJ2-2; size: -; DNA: TGTGCCAGCAGCGTAGGGGTCGCTGCGAACACCGGGGAGCTGTTTTTT; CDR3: CASSVGVAANTGELFF
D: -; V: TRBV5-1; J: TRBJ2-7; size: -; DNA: TGCGCCAGCAGCTCGGACACAATAGGCGAGCAGTACTTC; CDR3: CASSSDTIGEQYF